This TCR beta chain was documented in a study of blood T cell repertoires in COVID-19. Looking at the study overall: Collection of acute and convalescent COVID-19 samples took place in the United States, Italy and Spain. In each case, the material was cDNA or gDNA derived from T cells, B-cell-depleted T cells, or PBMCs.

Original methodology: By means of reference gene primer amplification, nucleated cell counts were estimated. TCRdb's copy holds only in-frame clones and misses some; the assay was immunoSEQ multiplex PCR. V and J calls and clone size are those listed in that table; D and trimming were worked out from the DNA. Here the sample spans a few hundred thousand clones, about 89% being singletons. To note about this clone: This specimen includes other DNA sequences encoding the same CDR3.

Germline loops: CDR1 MNHEY, CDR2 SVGAGI. Trimming shortened V by 9 bases and J by 1 base, and 6 bases separated the two germline ends. This CDR3 region has 12 residues. This receptor was identified in a young woman with COVID-19, enrolled during active disease. Sequencing was carried out using peripheral blood. This chain links TRBV6-5 with TRBJ2-2; the D is unclear. For the CDR3, the DNA is TGTGCCAGTCTTAAGAACACCGGGGAGCTGTTTTTT. Translated, it gives CASLKNTGELFF.